This record concerns one T cell receptor beta chain sequence. The method was immunoSEQ multiplex PCR; TCRdb's version includes in-frame clones alone and lacks a portion of them. Of about 150,000 clones in the sample, about 86% are singletons; the top ten hold 2% to 2.5%. These data originate in a study of cytomegalovirus exposure and HLA in healthy donors. Across the whole study: Per a later analysis, the approximately 600 first-cohort and more than 100 validation repertoires shared one platform.

This TCR was sampled from a human donor in good health. Specimen: PBMCs.

The CDR3 DNA is TGTGCCAGCAGTTCGGGAGGGCCTCGAGTCGAGCAGTACTTC. It is translated as CASSSGGPRVEQYF. The chain carries TRBV6-1 and TRBJ2-7; TRBD2 agrees at 8 bases. The CDR3 totals 14 residues. V shed 5 bases and J 6 bases; nucleotides not matched to a gene: 9. CDR1 is MNHNS, CDR2 SASEGT, per germline.